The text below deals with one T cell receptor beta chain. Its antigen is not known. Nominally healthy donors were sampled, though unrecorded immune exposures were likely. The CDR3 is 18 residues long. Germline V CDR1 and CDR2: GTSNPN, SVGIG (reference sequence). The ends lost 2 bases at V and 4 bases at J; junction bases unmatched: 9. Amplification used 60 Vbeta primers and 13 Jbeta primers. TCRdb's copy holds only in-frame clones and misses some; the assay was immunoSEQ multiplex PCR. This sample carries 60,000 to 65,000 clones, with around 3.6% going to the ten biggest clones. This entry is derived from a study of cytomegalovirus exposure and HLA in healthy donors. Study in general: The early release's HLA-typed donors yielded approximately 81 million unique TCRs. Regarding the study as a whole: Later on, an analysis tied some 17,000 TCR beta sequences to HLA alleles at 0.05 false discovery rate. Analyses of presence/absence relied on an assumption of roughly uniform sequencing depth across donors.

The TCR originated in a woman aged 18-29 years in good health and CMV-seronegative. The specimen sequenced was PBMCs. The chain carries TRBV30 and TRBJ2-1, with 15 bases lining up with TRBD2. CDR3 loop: CAWSRTSGGAKKYNEQFF. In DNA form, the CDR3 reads TGTGCCTGGAGTCGGACTAGCGGGGGGGCCAAGAAATACAATGAGCAGTTCTTC.